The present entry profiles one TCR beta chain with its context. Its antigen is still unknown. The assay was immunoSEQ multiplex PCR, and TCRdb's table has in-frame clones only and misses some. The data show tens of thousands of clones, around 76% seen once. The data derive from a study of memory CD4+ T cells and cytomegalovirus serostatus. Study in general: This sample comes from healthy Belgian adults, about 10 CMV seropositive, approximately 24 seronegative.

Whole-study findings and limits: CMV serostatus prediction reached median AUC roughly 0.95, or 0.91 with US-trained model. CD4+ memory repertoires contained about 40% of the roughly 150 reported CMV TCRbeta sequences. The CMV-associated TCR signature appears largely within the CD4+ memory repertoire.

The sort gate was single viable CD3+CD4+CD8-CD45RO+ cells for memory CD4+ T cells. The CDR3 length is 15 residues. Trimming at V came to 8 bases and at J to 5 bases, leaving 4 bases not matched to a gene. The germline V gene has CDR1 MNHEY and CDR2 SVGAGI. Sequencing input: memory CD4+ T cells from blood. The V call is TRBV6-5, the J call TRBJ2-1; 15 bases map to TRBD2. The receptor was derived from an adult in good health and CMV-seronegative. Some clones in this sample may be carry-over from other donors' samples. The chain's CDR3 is CASGGLAGGDNEQFF. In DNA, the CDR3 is TGTGCCAGCGGCGGACTAGCGGGGGGGGACAATGAGCAGTTCTTC.